These 21 T cell receptor beta chains originate from one sample sequenced in a study of long-term antiretroviral therapy in people with HIV (dated by TCRdb to 2021 to 2024). The immunoSEQ hsTCRB v3.0 assay was used at survey level resolution to sequence the TRB variable region. Held by TCRdb, this immuneACCESS table contains in-frame sequences only and omits some clones. Under half of the omission traces to an unresolved V gene where checked; the cause of the rest is unknown. The sample table holds approximately 33,000 clones, of which roughly 85% were seen once. Roughly 7.9% of the sample is held by the ten biggest clonotypes. The sequenced sample was unsorted PBMCs, obtained 0.4 years before starting antiretroviral therapy. These receptors came from a man younger than 35 with HIV.

This sequence joins TRBV4-1 and TRBJ1-2; possible D gene TRBD1, 5 bases. Germline CDR1 MGHRA, CDR2 YSYEKL. The CDR3 is 16 residues long. The V gene lost 0 bases and the J gene lost 4 bases, with 15 bases spanning the gap. The CDR3 DNA is TGCGCCAGCAGCCAAGAAGGAGGAACAGGAGGCTATGGCTACACCTTC. This sequence encodes CASSQEGGTGGYGYTF.

J is TRBJ2-3 and V is TRBV12-5, with D maybe TRBD2 (5 bases). Trimming shortened V by 0 bases and J by 0 bases, and 13 bases separated the two germline ends. Germline CDR1 LGHNT, CDR2 FRNRAP. The CDR3 totals 17 residues. CDR3 region: CASGLVSGSLSTDTQYF. CDR3 in DNA: TGTGCTAGTGGTTTGGTAAGCGGCTCCCTTAGCACAGATACGCAGTATTTT.

The genes are TRBV2 and TRBJ2-1; D remains ambiguous. V dropped 4 bases and J dropped 9 bases, with 13 bases sitting between them. Germline lookup yields CDR1 SNHLY and CDR2 FYNNEI. CDR3 length equals 13 residues. The CDR3: CASSGVKGGEQFF. CDR3 coding DNA: TGTGCCAGCAGTGGAGTTAAGGGTGGTGAGCAGTTCTTC.

V is TRBV10-1 and J is TRBJ2-1, with D possibly being TRBD2 (6 bases). Trimming took 8 bases from V and 14 from J, leaving 13 bases between them. Germline lookup yields CDR1 WNHNN and CDR2 SYGVQD (reference sequence). The CDR3 is made up of 10 amino acids. This CDR3 is CASVAESKFF. The CDR3 DNA is TGCGCCAGCGTAGCGGAGTCTAAGTTCTTC.

The V call is TRBV5-6, the J call TRBJ1-5; possibly TRBD1 for D (6 bases). The CDR3 runs to 13 residues. Trimming cost V 4 bases and J 7 bases, with 12 bases left between them. Germline loops: CDR1 SGHDT, CDR2 YYEEEE. The CDR3 reads CASSPGGGQPQHF. The CDR3 DNA reads TGTGCCAGCAGCCCGGGGGGCGGGCAGCCCCAGCATTTT. Looking up the rest from reference TRBV5-6 and TRBJ1-5 gives the full variable domain: DAGVTQSPTHLIKTRGQQVTLRCSPKSGHDTVSWYQQALGQGPQFIFQYYEEEERQRGNFPDRFSGHQFPNYSSELNVNALLLGDSALYLCASSPGGGQPQHFGDGTRLSIL.

The J gene is TRBJ2-1, the V gene TRBV18; 14 bases align to TRBD2. CDR3 size: 17 residues. J lost 6 bases, V lost 3 bases, and 7 bases had no gene match. Per the germline V gene, CDR1 is KGHSH and CDR2 is LQKENI. The CDR3, as DNA: TGTGCCAGCTCACCGAAGACTAGCGGGGGGGGGATCAATGAGCAGTTCTTC. This codes for CASSPKTSGGGINEQFF. Looking up the rest from reference TRBV18 and TRBJ2-1 gives the full variable domain: NAGVMQNPRHLVRRRGQEARLRCSPMKGHSHVYWYRQLPEEGLKFMVYLQKENIIDESGMPKERFSAEFPKEGPSILRIQQVVRGDSAAYFCASSPKTSGGGINEQFFGPGTRLTVL.

This clone was counted a few times. This chain connects TRBV15 to TRBJ1-4; 9 bases are shared with TRBD1. The CDR3 is 15 amino acids. Germline lookup yields CDR1 LNHNV and CDR2 YYDKDF (reference sequence). The V segment lost 5 bases and the J segment 6 bases; nucleotides outside the gene matches: 7. CDR3 sequence (DNA): TGTGCCACCAGCGAACAGGGGGCGCCGGATGAAAAACTGTTTTTT. This gives the protein CATSEQGAPDEKLFF.

The chain recombines TRBV4-1 with TRBJ1-1; 9 bases agree with TRBD1. CDR3 length: 17 amino acids. The V segment lost 4 bases and the J segment 4 bases; nucleotides outside the gene matches: 13. Looked up from germline, CDR1 is MGHRA and CDR2 is YSYEKL. The CDR3 spells CASSPRDRAIVGTEAFF. CDR3 sequence (DNA): TGCGCCAGCAGCCCCCGGGACAGGGCTATTGTAGGCACTGAAGCTTTCTTT.

The chain has TRBV13 and TRBJ2-3, with TRBD2 matching over 12 bases. This CDR3 contains 15 residues. The trim removed 4 bases at V and 3 bases at J, leaving 2 bases unmatched. CDR1 is PRHDT and CDR2 is FYEKMQ in the germline V gene (reference sequence). CDR3 DNA sequence: TGTGCCAGCAGCTGGACTAGCGGGGTTACAGATACGCAGTATTTT. Protein: CASSWTSGVTDTQYF.

The chain carries TRBV11-2 and TRBJ2-3; possibly TRBD1 or TRBD2 for D (5 bases each). Germline V gene data show CDR1 as SGHAT and CDR2 as FQNNGV. Trimming stripped 3 bases from V and 3 bases from J, with 13 bases between. The CDR3 contains 15 residues. In DNA, the CDR3 is TGTGCCAGCAGCTTCTCCGGGACCCCAACAGATACGCAGTATTTT. The encoded protein is CASSFSGTPTDTQYF.

The chain couples TRBV2 to TRBJ2-7, with 9 bases aligning to TRBD1. The CDR3 totals 14 residues. Trimming removed 2 bases from V and 7 bases from J; junction bases left unmatched: 6. In germline, CDR1 is SNHLY, CDR2 FYNNEI. CDR3 nucleotide sequence: TGTGCCAGCAGTGAACTACAGGGGGCGTGGGAGCAGTACTTC. Residues: CASSELQGAWEQYF. The full variable domain, in which reference TRBV2 and TRBJ2-7 provide the parts outside the CDR3, is EPEVTQTPSHQVTQMGQEVILRCVPISNHLYFYWYRQILGQKVEFLVSFYNNEISEKSEIFDDQFSVERPDGSNFTLKIRSTKLEDSAMYFCASSELQGAWEQYFGPGTRLTVT.

The chain has TRBV19 and TRBJ2-7; a possible D gene is TRBD2 (5 bases). The V gene lost 3 bases and the J gene lost 3 bases, with 15 bases spanning the gap. This CDR3 is built from 15 residues. Germline V gives CDR1 LNHDA, CDR2 SQIVND (reference sequence). CDR3 loop: CASSMFTGLDYEQYF. Written as DNA, the CDR3 is TGTGCCAGTAGTATGTTTACGGGGTTGGACTACGAGCAGTACTTC.

CDR3 in DNA: TGTGCCTGGAAGGGGGGGGGATATGGCTACACCTTC. Protein sequence: CAWKGGGYGYTF. The chain links TRBV30 to TRBJ1-2; a weak D match, TRBD1 (6 bases). The V end lost 4 bases, the J end lost 5 bases, and 11 bases lay between the germline ends. CDR3 length: 12 residues. CDR1 is GTSNPN, CDR2 SVGIG, per germline (reference sequence). The full variable domain, its missing parts supplied by reference TRBV30 and TRBJ1-2, is SQTIHQWPATLVQPVGSPLSLECTVEGTSNPNLYWYRQAAGRGLQLLFYSVGIGQISSEVPQNLSASRPQDRQFILSSKKLLLSDSGFYLCAWKGGGYGYTFGSGTRLTVV.

The chain links TRBV30 to TRBJ1-2; 7 nucleotides align to TRBD1. The CDR3 runs 14 residues. Trimming removed 1 base from V and 8 bases from J; junction bases left unmatched: 10. In germline, CDR1 is GTSNPN, CDR2 SVGIG (reference sequence). The CDR3 DNA reads as TGTGCCTGGAGTGATTGGGCAGGGGGTAGCGGCTACACCTTC. Protein product: CAWSDWAGGSGYTF.

The J gene is TRBJ1-1, the V gene TRBV6-6; no reliable D call. This CDR3 spans 14 amino acids. Deletions cut 6 bases from V and 3 bases from J, with 14 bases between. CDR1 is MNHNY, CDR2 SVGAGI, per germline (reference sequence). The CDR3 DNA reads TGTGCCAGCAGGGCCCTGGGGTTATACACTGAAGCTTTCTTT. As protein: CASRALGLYTEAFF.

The table lists this clone with a few counts. This sequence joins TRBV7-9 and TRBJ2-7, with D tentatively TRBD1 (6 bases). The CDR3 is 15 amino acids. CDR1 is SEHNR, CDR2 FQNEAQ, per germline (reference sequence). V gave up 4 bases and J gave up 0 bases, with 13 bases separating them. CDR3: CASSSTPDSSYEQYF. The CDR3 DNA reads as TGTGCCAGCAGCTCAACCCCGGACAGCTCCTACGAGCAGTACTTC.

This chain joins TRBV6-1 and TRBJ2-1; the match to TRBD2 covers 12 bases. There are 15 residues in the CDR3. V dropped 6 bases and J dropped 9; count of bases not matched to a gene: 9. Germline CDR1 and CDR2: MNHNS and SASEGT. The DNA for the CDR3 is TGTGCCAGCAGCCCACTAGCGGGGGGACTGCGTGAGCAGTTCTTC. It is translated as CASSPLAGGLREQFF.

The chain has TRBV6-4 and TRBJ2-1; no definite D call. The CDR3 is 13 amino acids. Trimming stripped 4 bases from V and 7 bases from J, with 11 bases between. Germline values: CDR1 MRHNA, CDR2 SNTAGT. The CDR3 coding sequence is TGTGCCAGCAGTGCCCAGACTGAGAATGAGCAGTTCTTC. Protein product: CASSAQTENEQFF.

The chain's CDR3 is CASSQRDRATYEQYF. The CDR3 DNA sequence: TGTGCCAGCAGCCAAAGGGACAGGGCCACCTACGAGCAGTACTTC. J is TRBJ2-7 and V is TRBV7-9, with 9 bases fitting TRBD1. With V trimmed by 5 bases and J by 2 bases, 7 bases remained unmatched. The CDR3 runs 15 residues. CDR1 is SEHNR, CDR2 FQNEAQ, per germline (reference sequence).

The rearrangement uses TRBV30 and TRBJ1-2; D remains unclear. The CDR3 loop spans 13 amino acids. V was pared by 3 bases and J by 5 bases, with 13 bases between. Germline V lookup: CDR1 GTSNPN, CDR2 SVGIG (reference sequence). CDR3 coding DNA: TGTGCCTGGAGGTCGATGAACGGGTATGGCTACACCTTC. Its translation: CAWRSMNGYGYTF.

This chain connects TRBV9 to TRBJ2-3; a weak D match, TRBD2 (5 bases). The germline V and J ends were trimmed by 2 bases and 3 bases, with 10 bases remaining between them. This CDR3 contains 14 residues. CDR1 is SGDLS, CDR2 YYNGEE, per germline. CDR3 protein: CASSVEGGTDTQYF. DNA of the CDR3: TGTGCCAGCAGCGTTGAAGGCGGGACAGATACGCAGTATTTT.